The 22 T cell receptor beta chains reported below all come from one sample, sequenced in a study of T cell responses to AZD1222 COVID-19 vaccine. Profiled with immunoSEQ multiplex PCR; TCRdb holds only in-frame clones, not every one. The sample consists of more than 150,000 clones, around 92% of them appearing once. The specimen was peripheral blood, collected 28 days after the second AZD1222 dose. Receptor source: an adult who received the AZD1222 COVID-19 vaccine.

The rearrangement links TRBV29-1 to TRBJ1-1, with 7 positions matching TRBD1. The germline V gene has CDR1 SQVTM and CDR2 ANQGSEA. The CDR3 sequence is 15 residues long. V dropped 4 bases and J dropped 11; count of bases not matched to a gene: 19. CDR3 sequence reads: CSVAPQGFLRVGAFF. The DNA of the CDR3 is TGCAGCGTTGCACCACAGGGGTTTTTAAGGGTTGGGGCTTTCTTT.

V is TRBV6-6 and J is TRBJ1-4; D is undetermined. This CDR3 contains 12 residues. The V end lost 6 bases, the J end lost 8 bases, and 10 bases lay between the germline ends. The germline V gene encodes CDR1 MNHNY and CDR2 SVGAGI (reference sequence). The CDR3 loop is CASSPPEEKLFF. DNA of the CDR3: TGTGCCAGCAGCCCCCCGGAGGAAAAACTGTTTTTT.

The rearrangement uses TRBV18 and TRBJ2-5; perhaps TRBD1 as D (5 bases). V was pared by 3 bases and J by 4 bases, with 12 bases between. This CDR3 has 14 residues. The germline V gene encodes CDR1 KGHSH and CDR2 LQKENI. In DNA, the CDR3 is TGTGCCAGCTCACCCGCGGCAGGGCTAGAGACCCAGTACTTC. Amino acids: CASSPAAGLETQYF.

This chain connects TRBV15 to TRBJ2-1; possible D gene TRBD1, 9 bases. Trimming cost V 5 bases and J 8 bases, with 34 bases left between them. The CDR3 is 20 residues long. CDR1 and CDR2 (germline): LNHNV, YYDKDF (reference sequence). The CDR3 DNA reads as TGTGCCACCAGCTTCCCCGGGACAGGGTTAACTCATAGCGGGATGGATGAGCAGTTCTTC. Amino acids: CATSFPGTGLTHSGMDEQFF.

In this sample, this clone turned up once. The chain is built from TRBV30 and TRBJ2-7, with D possibly being TRBD2 (7 bases). Deletions cut 3 bases from V and 4 bases from J, with 22 bases between. This CDR3 spans 16 amino acids. The germline gives CDR1 GTSNPN, CDR2 SVGIG (reference sequence). The CDR3 loop is CAWRERGATRGYEQYF. CDR3 sequence (DNA): TGTGCCTGGAGAGAACGGGGGGCTACACGGGGTTACGAGCAGTACTTC.

This clone was detected only once. The chain recombines TRBV7-2 with TRBJ1-1; a weak D match, TRBD1 (6 bases). Germline V CDR1 and CDR2: SGHTA, FQGNSA. This CDR3 spans 16 amino acids. Trimming removed 6 bases at V and 0 bases at J, with 17 bases between. CDR3 DNA sequence: TGTGCCAGCAGTCCCCAAGGGGGTGAGGTGAACACTGAAGCTTTCTTT. This translates into CASSPQGGEVNTEAFF.

CDR3 protein: CASSLRAGGGQPQHF. The CDR3 nucleotides read TGTGCCAGCAGTTTAAGAGCAGGGGGCGGGCAGCCCCAGCATTTT. The V gene is TRBV28, the J gene TRBJ1-5; 8 bases agree with TRBD1. The CDR3 is 15 residues long. The germline V gene has CDR1 MDHEN and CDR2 SYDVKM. Trimming at V came to 2 bases and at J to 7 bases, leaving 7 bases not matched to a gene.

The chain joins TRBV9 to TRBJ2-3; TRBD1 matches 9 bases. Germline V gene sequence: CDR1 SGDLS, CDR2 YYNGEE. Trimming cost V 4 bases and J 7 bases; bases outside gene matches: 16. This CDR3 is built from 17 residues. This chain's CDR3 is CASSYTDDRGGRNTQYF. CDR3 nucleotide sequence: TGTGCCAGCAGCTATACCGATGACAGGGGGGGCAGGAATACGCAGTATTTT.

This rearrangement joins TRBV15 to TRBJ1-1; D unresolved. Looked up from germline, CDR1 is LNHNV and CDR2 is YYDKDF (reference sequence). The V gene lost 1 base and the J gene lost 1 base, with 13 bases spanning the gap. This CDR3 is built from 16 residues. CDR3 region: CATSRAGGIGNTEAFF. The CDR3 coding sequence is TGTGCCACCAGCAGAGCCGGTGGGATCGGGAACACTGAAGCTTTCTTT.

V usage is TRBV5-4 and J usage is TRBJ1-1, with D tentatively TRBD1 (6 bases). Trimming stripped 3 bases from V and 2 bases from J, with 14 bases between. This CDR3 contains 15 residues. Germline lookup yields CDR1 SGHNT and CDR2 YYREEE (reference sequence). The CDR3 DNA reads TGTGCCAGCAGCTCCTCCGGGACACATAACACTGAAGCTTTCTTT. Translation gives CASSSSGTHNTEAFF.

The V gene is TRBV30, the J gene TRBJ2-3; 8 bases align to TRBD2. The CDR3 has 15 amino acids. Trimming took 3 bases from V and 4 from J; bases not matched to a gene: 9. Germline-derived CDR1 and CDR2 are GTSNPN and SVGIG (reference sequence). In DNA form, the CDR3 reads TGTGCCTGGAGCGTAACGGGGGGGCCAGCAGATACGCAGTATTTT. Residues: CAWSVTGGPADTQYF.

The genes are TRBV5-4 and TRBJ1-1; D not resolved. Germline V gene data show CDR1 as SGHNT and CDR2 as YYREEE (reference sequence). This CDR3 is 11 amino acids long. V was clipped by 3 bases and J by 7 bases, with 7 bases between them. CDR3 sequence: CASSSGHEAFF. CDR3 in DNA: TGTGCCAGCAGCTCCGGGCATGAAGCTTTCTTT.

This sequence joins TRBV18 and TRBJ2-7, with a possible D match to TRBD2 (5 bases). V was shortened by 6 bases and J by 1 base, with 19 bases between the two germline ends. The CDR3 spans 16 residues. Germline V gene data show CDR1 as KGHSH and CDR2 as LQKENI. The chain's CDR3 is CASSTDLGGQSYEQYF. As DNA, the CDR3 is TGTGCCAGCTCCACCGACCTGGGCGGGCAATCCTACGAGCAGTACTTC.

This rearrangement joins TRBV2 to TRBJ2-5, with D hard to call. CDR3 length equals 17 residues. V lost 6 bases and J lost 7, with 27 bases in between. CDR1 and CDR2 from the germline V gene are SNHLY and FYNNEI. The CDR3: CASRPRQASQTWRTQYF. The CDR3 nucleotides are TGTGCCAGCAGGCCTCGACAAGCTTCGCAGACATGGAGGACCCAGTACTTC.

This sequence joins TRBV24-1 and TRBJ1-5; TRBD1 matches at 9 bases. The V gene end was trimmed by 9 bases and the J gene end by 6 bases; junction bases not matched to a gene: 8. Germline V gene lookup returns CDR1 KGHDR and CDR2 SFDVKD. The length of the CDR3 is 14 residues. The CDR3 DNA sequence: TGTGCCACCGCGGGACAGGGAGAATCTCAGCCCCAGCATTTT. This gives the protein CATAGQGESQPQHF.

The V gene is TRBV13, the J gene TRBJ1-1, with TRBD1 matching over 11 bases. Germline CDR1 and CDR2: PRHDT and FYEKMQ (reference sequence). The junction had 11 bases not matched to a gene; V was cut back by 5 bases and J by 6 bases. The CDR3 is 16 amino acids. The DNA of the CDR3 is TGTGCCAGCAGCCCCACCGGGACAGGGGGGACCTCTGAAGCTTTCTTT. As protein: CASSPTGTGGTSEAFF. Variable domain in full (rest from reference TRBV13 and TRBJ1-1): AAGVIQSPRHLIKEKRETATLKCYPIPRHDTVYWYQQGPGQDPQFLISFYEKMQSDKGSIPDRFSAQQFSDYHSELNMSSLELGDSALYFCASSPTGTGGTSEAFFGQGTRLTVV.

The chain couples TRBV28 to TRBJ2-7; D gene uncertain. Deletions cut 7 bases from V and 4 bases from J, with 11 bases between. The CDR3 is made up of 12 amino acids. Germline values: CDR1 MDHEN, CDR2 SYDVKM. The CDR3 region is CASKPGTYEQYF. CDR3 DNA: TGTGCCAGCAAGCCCGGAACGTACGAGCAGTACTTC.

This chain uses TRBV7-2 with TRBJ2-1, with D hard to call. The CDR3 spans 13 residues. Germline CDR1 is SGHTA and CDR2 is FQGNSA. The V and J ends lost 1 base and 15 bases respectively, with 16 bases between them. CDR3 protein: CASSLEKGSRPFF. The CDR3 DNA reads TGTGCCAGCAGCTTAGAGAAGGGCTCACGTCCGTTCTTC.

The chain couples TRBV18 to TRBJ1-4; D ambiguous. The CDR3 sequence is 14 residues long. Deletions cut 5 bases from V and 0 bases from J, with 7 bases between. The germline V gene encodes CDR1 KGHSH and CDR2 LQKENI. CDR3 sequence reads: CASSIRATNEKLFF. The DNA for the CDR3 is TGTGCCAGCTCAATCCGGGCAACTAATGAAAAACTGTTTTTT.

This rearrangement joins TRBV20-1 to TRBJ1-1; D not resolved. The germline V and J ends were trimmed by 7 bases and 5 bases, with 5 bases remaining between them. The CDR3 loop spans 9 amino acids. Germline CDR1 DFQATT, CDR2 SNEGSKA (reference sequence). The CDR3 region has the DNA TGCAGTGGAGGGACTGAAGCTTTCTTT. It codes for CSGGTEAFF.

V gene TRBV4-1 combines with J gene TRBJ1-1; D gene unclear. The CDR3 is 14 residues long. Germline V gene data show CDR1 as MGHRA and CDR2 as YSYEKL. Between the trimmed V and J ends, which lost 4 bases and 6 bases, there was a span of 15 bases. The CDR3 spells CASSPRATAAEAFF. DNA of the CDR3: TGCGCCAGCAGCCCTCGGGCCACCGCGGCTGAAGCTTTCTTT.

The CDR3 coding sequence is TGTGCCAGCAGCTTGACAGCAAACGAGCAGTACTTC. The encoded protein is CASSLTANEQYF. The V gene is TRBV5-5, the J gene TRBJ2-7, with D unclear. V dropped 1 base and J dropped 5 bases, with 7 bases sitting between them. Germline V gene sequence: CDR1 SGHKS, CDR2 YYEKEE (reference sequence). This CDR3 has 12 amino acids.